The rows below give T cell receptor beta chains drawn from one sample of a study of blood T cell repertoires in COVID-19. Sequencing was performed with immunoSEQ multiplex PCR; in TCRdb, only in-frame clones are kept and a portion is missing. The table lists 85,000 to 110,000 clones, almost 90% of them singletons, with about 3% in the top ten. Sequenced: peripheral blood. These receptor sequences come from a human donor in a cohort sampled during active COVID-19. Both conserved end residues are part of each CDR3. D genes are given only for firm matches. Clone size is given for some rows only: seen once, a few or many times, or a class if the clone is expanded.

>TRBV4-2|14|TRBD2|TRBJ2-1|NA
CASSSQTSSIEQFF
TGTGCCAGCAGCTCCCAGACTAGCAGCATAGAGCAGTTCTTC
>TRBV6-5|15|TRBD1|TRBJ2-7|NA
CASRRRDRASYEQYF
TGTGCCAGCAGGCGCCGGGACAGGGCCTCCTACGAGCAGTACTTC
>TRBV10-2|12|TRBD1|TRBJ1-2|NA
CASQGGSYGYTF
TGCGCCAGCCAGGGGGGAAGCTATGGCTACACCTTC
>TRBV29-1|13|NA|TRBJ1-1|NA
CSAKDRLNTEAFF
TGCAGCGCAAAAGACAGGTTGAACACTGAAGCTTTCTTT
>TRBV16|11|NA|TRBJ1-1|NA
CASSQDREAFF
TGTGCCAGCAGCCAAGACAGGGAAGCTTTCTTT
>TRBV5-1|14|TRBD2|TRBJ2-5|NA
CASRPASGEETQYF
TGCGCCAGTCGTCCGGCTAGCGGGGAAGAGACCCAGTACTTC
>TRBV28|13|TRBD1|TRBJ1-1|NA
CASSTGQGAEAFF
TGTGCCAGCAGTACGGGACAGGGGGCTGAAGCTTTCTTT
>TRBV7-6|14|NA|TRBJ1-1|NA
CASSAGARSTEAFF
TGTGCCAGCAGCGCGGGGGCGAGAAGCACTGAAGCTTTCTTT
>TRBV9|15|TRBD2|TRBJ2-6|NA
CASSVRGAGANVLTF
TGTGCCAGCAGCGTACGGGGGGCTGGGGCCAACGTCCTGACTTTC
>TRBV14|14|NA|TRBJ1-6|NA
CASSQVPGDSPLHF
TGTGCCAGCAGCCAAGTTCCGGGTGATTCACCCCTCCACTTT
>TRBV12-5|14|TRBD1|TRBJ1-6|few
CASGPGDSNSPLHF
TGTGCTAGTGGCCCAGGGGACAGCAATTCACCCCTCCACTTT
>TRBV20-1|14|TRBD1|TRBJ2-5|NA
CSASGTGGRETQYF
TGCAGTGCTAGTGGGACAGGGGGCAGGGAGACCCAGTACTTC
>TRBV18|13|NA|TRBJ2-5|NA
CASSPLSEETQYF
TGTGCCAGCTCACCACTAAGCGAGGAGACCCAGTACTTC
>TRBV7-8|16|TRBD1|TRBJ1-5|NA
CASSLDRGRGNQPQHF
TGTGCCAGCAGCTTGGACAGGGGACGAGGCAATCAGCCCCAGCATTTT
>TRBV7-3|14|NA|TRBJ1-1|NA
CASSLDRSNTEAFF
TGTGCCAGCAGCTTAGACAGATCGAACACTGAAGCTTTCTTT
>TRBV20-1|15|NA|TRBJ1-3|NA
CSASRRAGTGNTIYF
TGCAGTGCTAGTAGGAGGGCTGGGACTGGAAACACCATATATTTT
>TRBV2|14|TRBD1|TRBJ1-2|NA
CASGRTGVHYGYTF
TGTGCCAGCGGGAGGACAGGGGTTCACTATGGCTACACCTTC
>TRBV7-2|16|NA|TRBJ2-7|once
CASSPQGGSLSYEQYF
TGTGCCAGCAGCCCCCAGGGCGGCAGTTTATCCTACGAGCAGTACTTC
>TRBV19|17|NA|TRBJ2-3|NA
CASSMEVRLSGTDTQYF
TGTGCCAGTAGTATGGAGGTCCGCTTGTCTGGCACAGATACGCAGTATTTT
>TRBV11-2|16|TRBD1|TRBJ1-1|once
CASSPRQGQGNTEAFF
TGTGCCAGCAGCCCCCGACAGGGGCAGGGGAACACTGAAGCTTTCTTT
>TRBV12-3/TRBV12-4|12|NA|TRBJ1-1|NA
CASTLQATEAFF
TGTGCCAGCACCCTACAGGCAACTGAAGCTTTCTTT
>TRBV18|15|TRBD1|TRBJ1-5|NA
CASSLDRATNQPQHF
TGTGCCAGCTCACTCGACAGGGCGACCAATCAGCCCCAGCATTTT
>TRBV5-4|17|TRBD1|TRBJ1-4|NA
CASSFGTGMATNEKLFF
TGTGCCAGCAGCTTTGGGACAGGGATGGCAACTAATGAAAAACTGTTTTTT
>TRBV6-5|15|NA|TRBJ1-5|NA
CASRPHSGTVQPQHF
TGTGCCAGCAGGCCACATTCAGGGACTGTTCAGCCCCAGCATTTT
>TRBV7-6|15|NA|TRBJ2-7|NA
CASSLLQGAGGEQYF
TGTGCCAGCAGCTTATTGCAGGGGGCCGGGGGGGAGCAGTACTTC
>TRBV6-5|15|TRBD1|TRBJ2-2|NA
CASSYGDRVTGELFF
TGTGCCAGCAGTTACGGGGACAGGGTCACCGGGGAGCTGTTTTTT
>TRBV19|11|NA|TRBJ2-5|NA
CASSIRGTQYF
TGTGCCAGTAGTATCAGGGGGACCCAGTACTTC
>TRBV5-6|16|TRBD1|TRBJ1-1|NA
CASSLPGQGMNTEAFF
TGTGCCAGCAGCTTGCCTGGACAGGGCATGAACACTGAAGCTTTCTTT
>TRBV7-9|16|NA|TRBJ2-7|NA
CASSSPGTGEVLEQYF
TGTGCCAGCAGCTCCCCCGGAACGGGAGAGGTTCTCGAGCAGTACTTC
>TRBV19|14|NA|TRBJ1-5|few
CASSRQQSNQPQHF
TGTGCCAGTAGTAGGCAACAGAGCAATCAGCCCCAGCATTTT
>TRBV6-5|16|NA|TRBJ1-3|NA
CASSYSGGNSGNTIYF
TGTGCCAGCAGTTACTCTGGGGGGAACTCTGGAAACACCATATATTTT
>TRBV28|14|NA|TRBJ1-2|NA
CASRNRGAIDGYTF
TGTGCCAGCAGGAACCGGGGGGCGATCGATGGCTACACCTTC
>TRBV30|12|NA|TRBJ1-3|NA
CAWSVGGHTIYF
TGTGCCTGGAGTGTGGGGGGTCACACCATATATTTT
>TRBV19|18|TRBD1|TRBJ2-6|NA
CASSIRTGFSSGANVLTF
TGTGCCAGTAGTATAAGGACAGGGTTTAGCTCTGGGGCCAACGTCCTGACTTTC
>TRBV7-2|17|NA|TRBJ1-2|NA
CASSLVPPGFGNYGYTF
TGTGCCAGCAGCTTGGTCCCCCCGGGGTTTGGGAACTATGGCTACACCTTC
>TRBV5-1|15|NA|TRBJ1-2|NA
CASSLALGRDYGYTF
TGCGCCAGCAGCTTGGCCTTGGGCAGAGACTATGGCTACACCTTC
>TRBV11-2|16|TRBD1|TRBJ1-2|NA
CASSLPIYRGRSGYTF
TGTGCCAGCAGCTTGCCGATTTACAGGGGAAGGAGCGGCTACACCTTC
>TRBV19|17|TRBD1|TRBJ1-5|NA
CASSKTGTVYSNQPQHF
TGTGCCAGTAGTAAGACCGGGACAGTTTATAGCAATCAGCCCCAGCATTTT
>TRBV6-5|13|NA|TRBJ2-2|few
CASRSSSAGELFF
TGTGCCAGCAGATCATCGAGTGCCGGGGAGCTGTTTTTT
>TRBV3-1/TRBV3-2|19|TRBD2|TRBJ2-2|NA
CASSQDLLLALMRNGELFF
TGTGCCAGCAGCCAAGATCTGCTACTAGCGCTAATGAGGAACGGGGAGCTGTTTTTT
>TRBV3-1/TRBV3-2|16|NA|TRBJ2-7|NA
CASSQDPPGIDYEQYF
TGTGCCAGCAGCCAAGACCCCCCAGGGATCGACTACGAGCAGTACTTC
>TRBV11-3|14|NA|TRBJ2-5|NA
CASSLGTASETQYF
TGTGCCAGCAGCTTAGGAACAGCATCAGAGACCCAGTACTTC
>TRBV10-3|14|TRBD1|TRBJ1-2|NA
CATGVRQGAYGYTF
TGTGCCACTGGGGTGAGACAGGGTGCCTATGGCTACACCTTC
>TRBV2|17|TRBD2|TRBJ2-2|NA
CASSEFAASGRPEELFF
TGTGCCAGCAGTGAATTTGCGGCTAGCGGCCGACCCGAGGAGCTGTTTTTT
>TRBV3-1/TRBV3-2|14|TRBD2|TRBJ2-2|NA
CASCLAGKTGELFF
TGTGCCAGCTGCCTAGCGGGTAAAACCGGGGAGCTGTTTTTT
>TRBV3-1/TRBV3-2|15|NA|TRBJ2-6|NA
CASSQDSSGANVLTF
TGTGCCAGCAGCCAAGACAGCTCTGGGGCCAACGTCCTGACTTTC
>TRBV4-1|20|TRBD1|TRBJ2-2|NA
CASSPPLTGVIRANTGELFF
TGCGCCAGCAGCCCGCCATTGACAGGGGTAATACGCGCGAACACCGGGGAGCTGTTTTTT